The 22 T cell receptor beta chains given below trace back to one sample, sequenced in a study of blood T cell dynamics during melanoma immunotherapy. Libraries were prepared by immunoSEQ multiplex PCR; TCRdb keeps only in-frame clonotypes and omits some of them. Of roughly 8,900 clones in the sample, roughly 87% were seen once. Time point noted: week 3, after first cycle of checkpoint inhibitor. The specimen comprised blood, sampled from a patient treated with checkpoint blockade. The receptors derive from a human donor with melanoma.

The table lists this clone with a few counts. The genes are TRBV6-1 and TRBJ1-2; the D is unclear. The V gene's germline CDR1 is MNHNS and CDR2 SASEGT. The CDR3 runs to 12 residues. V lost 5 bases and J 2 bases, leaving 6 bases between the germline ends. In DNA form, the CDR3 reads TGTGCCAGCAGTCTGATCAACTATGGCTACACCTTC. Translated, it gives CASSLINYGYTF.

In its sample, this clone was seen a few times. CDR3 nucleotide sequence: TGTGCCAGCAGCCAAGGACAGGGGGAAAGCGGGGAGCTGTTTTTT. It encodes CASSQGQGESGELFF. The rearrangement uses TRBV4-2 and TRBJ2-2; 9 bases map to TRBD1. V trimming: 1 base; J trimming: 7 bases; junction bases outside the gene matches: 4. CDR1 and CDR2 (germline): LGHNA, YNFKEQ. The CDR3 contains 15 residues.

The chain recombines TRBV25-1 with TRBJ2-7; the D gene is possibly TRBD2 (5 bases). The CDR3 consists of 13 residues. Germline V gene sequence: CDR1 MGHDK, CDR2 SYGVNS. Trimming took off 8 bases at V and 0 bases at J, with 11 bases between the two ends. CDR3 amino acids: CASRGAGSYEQYF. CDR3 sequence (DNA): TGTGCCAGCCGGGGAGCAGGCTCCTACGAGCAGTACTTC.

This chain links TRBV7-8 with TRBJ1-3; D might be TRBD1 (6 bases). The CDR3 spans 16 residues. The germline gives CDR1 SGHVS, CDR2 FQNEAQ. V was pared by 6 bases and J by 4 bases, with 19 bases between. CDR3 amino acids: CASSQTMGGAGNTIYF. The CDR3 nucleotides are TGTGCCAGCAGTCAGACCATGGGGGGCGCAGGAAACACCATATATTTT. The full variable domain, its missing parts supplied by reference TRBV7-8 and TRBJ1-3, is GAGVSQSPRYKVAKRGQDVALRCDPISGHVSLFWYQQALGQGPEFLTYFQNEAQLDKSGLPSDRFFAERPEGSVSTLKIQRTQQEDSAVYLCASSQTMGGAGNTIYFGEGSWLTVV.

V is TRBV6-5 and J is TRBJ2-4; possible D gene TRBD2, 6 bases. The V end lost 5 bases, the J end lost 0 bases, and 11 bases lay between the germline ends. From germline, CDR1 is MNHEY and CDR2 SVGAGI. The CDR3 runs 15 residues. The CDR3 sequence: CASSPGEQAKNIQYF. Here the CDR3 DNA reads TGTGCCAGCAGTCCGGGGGAACAAGCCAAAAACATTCAGTACTTC.

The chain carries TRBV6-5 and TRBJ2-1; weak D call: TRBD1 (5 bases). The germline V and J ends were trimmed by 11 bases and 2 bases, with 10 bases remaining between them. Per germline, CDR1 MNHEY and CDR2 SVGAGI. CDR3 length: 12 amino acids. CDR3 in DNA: TGTGCCGCCCAAGGGGCCTACAATGAGCAGTTCTTC. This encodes CAAQGAYNEQFF.

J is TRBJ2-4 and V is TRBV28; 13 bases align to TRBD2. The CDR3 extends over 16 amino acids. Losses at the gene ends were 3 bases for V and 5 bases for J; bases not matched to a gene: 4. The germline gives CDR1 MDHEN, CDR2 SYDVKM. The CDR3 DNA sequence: TGTGCCAGCAGTTTGAGGACTAGCGGGAGCCAAAACATTCAGTACTTC. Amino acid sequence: CASSLRTSGSQNIQYF.

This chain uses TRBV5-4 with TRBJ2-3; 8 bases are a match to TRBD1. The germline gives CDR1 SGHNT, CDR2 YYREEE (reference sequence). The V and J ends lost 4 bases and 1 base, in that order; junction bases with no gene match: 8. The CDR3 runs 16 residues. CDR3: CASSPDRGTGTDTQYF. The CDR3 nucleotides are TGTGCCAGCAGCCCCGACAGGGGAACGGGCACAGATACGCAGTATTTT.

The CDR3, as DNA: TGTGCCAGCAGTTTACAGAATTCACCCCTCCACTTT. Its protein is CASSLQNSPLHF. J is TRBJ1-6 and V is TRBV28; unclear D gene. With 2 bases removed from V and 7 bases from J, the gap between germline ends came to 3 bases. Germline V gene sequence: CDR1 MDHEN, CDR2 SYDVKM. This CDR3 has 12 residues. Full variable domain (rest looked up from reference TRBV28 and TRBJ1-6): DVKVTQSSRYLVKRTGEKVFLECVQDMDHENMFWYRQDPGLGLRLIYFSYDVKMKEKGDIPEGYSVSREKKERFSLILESASTNQTSMYLCASSLQNSPLHFGNGTRLTVT.

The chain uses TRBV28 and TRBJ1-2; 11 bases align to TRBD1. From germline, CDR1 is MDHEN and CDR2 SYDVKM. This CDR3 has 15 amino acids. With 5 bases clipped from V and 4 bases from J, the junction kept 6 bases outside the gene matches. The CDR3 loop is CASSGTGGGVYGYTF. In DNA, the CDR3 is TGTGCCAGCAGTGGGACAGGGGGGGGAGTCTATGGCTACACCTTC.

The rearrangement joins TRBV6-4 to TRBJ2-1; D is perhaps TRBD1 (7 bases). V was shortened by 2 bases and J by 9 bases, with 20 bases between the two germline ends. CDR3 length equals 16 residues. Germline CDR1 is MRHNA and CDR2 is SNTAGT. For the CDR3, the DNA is TGTGCCAGCAGTGACAAGCAGGGGGAGGAGTATGGTGAGCAGTTCTTC. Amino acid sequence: CASSDKQGEEYGEQFF.

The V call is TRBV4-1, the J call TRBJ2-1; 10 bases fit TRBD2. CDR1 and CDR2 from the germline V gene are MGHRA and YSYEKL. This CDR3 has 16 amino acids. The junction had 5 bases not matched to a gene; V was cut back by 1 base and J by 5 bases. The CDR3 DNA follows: TGCGCCAGCAGCCAAGTGATAGCGGGGGGCCACAATGAGCAGTTCTTC. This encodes CASSQVIAGGHNEQFF.

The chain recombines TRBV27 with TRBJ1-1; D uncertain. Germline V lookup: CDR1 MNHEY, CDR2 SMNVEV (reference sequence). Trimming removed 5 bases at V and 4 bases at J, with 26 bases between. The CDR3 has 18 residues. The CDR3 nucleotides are TGTGCCAGCAGTCCAAAGTGGGGTTACCATGGGGTTGGCACTGAAGCTTTCTTT. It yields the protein CASSPKWGYHGVGTEAFF.

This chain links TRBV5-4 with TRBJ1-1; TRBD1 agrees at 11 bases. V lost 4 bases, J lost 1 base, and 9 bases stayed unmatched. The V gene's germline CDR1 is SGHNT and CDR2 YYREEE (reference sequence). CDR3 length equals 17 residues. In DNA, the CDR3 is TGTGCCAGCAGCCCACGGGGACAGGGGGGGCCGAACACTGAAGCTTTCTTT. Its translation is CASSPRGQGGPNTEAFF. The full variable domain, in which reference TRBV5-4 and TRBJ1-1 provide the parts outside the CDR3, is ETGVTQSPTHLIKTRGQQVTLRCSSQSGHNTVSWYQQALGQGPQFIFQYYREEENGRGNFPPRFSGLQFPNYSSELNVNALELDDSALYLCASSPRGQGGPNTEAFFGQGTRLTVV.

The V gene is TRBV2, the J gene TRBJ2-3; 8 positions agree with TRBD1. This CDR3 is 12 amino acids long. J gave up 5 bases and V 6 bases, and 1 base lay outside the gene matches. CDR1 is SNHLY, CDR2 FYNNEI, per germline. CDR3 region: CASRTGVDTQYF. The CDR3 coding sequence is TGTGCCAGCAGGACAGGGGTAGATACGCAGTATTTT.

The CDR3 reads CAISESGDLRQPQHF. The DNA for the CDR3 is TGTGCCATCAGTGAGTCCGGGGATCTACGGCAGCCCCAGCATTTT. The genes are TRBV10-3 and TRBJ1-5, with D hard to call. With 0 bases removed from V and 7 bases from J, the gap between germline ends came to 13 bases. The CDR3 spans 15 residues. The V gene's germline CDR1 is ENHRY and CDR2 SYGVKD.

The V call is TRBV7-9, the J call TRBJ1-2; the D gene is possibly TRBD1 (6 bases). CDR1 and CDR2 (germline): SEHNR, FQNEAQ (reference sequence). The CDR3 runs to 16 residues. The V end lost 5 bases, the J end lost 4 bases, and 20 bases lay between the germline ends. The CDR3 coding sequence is TGTGCCAGCAGCCCCGAGGGCAGGGGTAGCGGCTATGGCTACACCTTC. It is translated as CASSPEGRGSGYGYTF.

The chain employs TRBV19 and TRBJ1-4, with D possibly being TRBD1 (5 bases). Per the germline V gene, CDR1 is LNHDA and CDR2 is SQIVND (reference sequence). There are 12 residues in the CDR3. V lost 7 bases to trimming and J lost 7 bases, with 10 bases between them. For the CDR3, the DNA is TGTGCCAGTAAACACAGGAGTGAAAAACTGTTTTTT. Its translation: CASKHRSEKLFF.

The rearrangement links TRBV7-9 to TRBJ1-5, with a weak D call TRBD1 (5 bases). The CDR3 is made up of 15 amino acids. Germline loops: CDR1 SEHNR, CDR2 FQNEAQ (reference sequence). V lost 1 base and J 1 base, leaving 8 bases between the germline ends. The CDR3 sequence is CASSLGGTSNQPQHF. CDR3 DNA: TGTGCCAGCAGCTTAGGGGGGACGAGCAATCAGCCCCAGCATTTT.

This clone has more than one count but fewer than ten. This CDR3 is CASSQGITEAFF. CDR3 coding DNA: TGTGCCAGCAGTCAGGGTATTACTGAAGCTTTCTTT. This chain joins TRBV2 and TRBJ1-1; TRBD1 is a possible D gene (5 bases). The V gene lost 5 bases and the J gene lost 5 bases, with 9 bases spanning the gap. The germline V gene has CDR1 SNHLY and CDR2 FYNNEI. The length of the CDR3 is 12 residues.

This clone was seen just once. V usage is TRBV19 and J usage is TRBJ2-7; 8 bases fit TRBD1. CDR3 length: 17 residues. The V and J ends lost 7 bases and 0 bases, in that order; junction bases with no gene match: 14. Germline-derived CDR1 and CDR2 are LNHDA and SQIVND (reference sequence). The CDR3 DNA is TGTGCCAGTATTCAACGGTCGCCAGGGGGCCCCTCCTACGAGCAGTACTTC. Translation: CASIQRSPGGPSYEQYF.

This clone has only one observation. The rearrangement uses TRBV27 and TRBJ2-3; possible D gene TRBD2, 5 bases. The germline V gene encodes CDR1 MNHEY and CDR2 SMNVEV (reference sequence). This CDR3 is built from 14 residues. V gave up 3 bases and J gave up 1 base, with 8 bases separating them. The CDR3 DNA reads TGTGCCAGCAGTTTCGGGGTAGGCACAGATACGCAGTATTTT. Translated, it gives CASSFGVGTDTQYF.